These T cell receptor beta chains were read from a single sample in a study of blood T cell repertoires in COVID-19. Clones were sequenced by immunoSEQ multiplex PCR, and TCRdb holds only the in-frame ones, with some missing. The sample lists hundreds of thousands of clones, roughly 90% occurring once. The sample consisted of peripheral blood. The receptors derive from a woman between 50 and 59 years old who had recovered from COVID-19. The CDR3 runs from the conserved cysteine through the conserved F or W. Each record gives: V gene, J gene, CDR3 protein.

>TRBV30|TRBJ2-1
CAWSGKRLYNEQFF
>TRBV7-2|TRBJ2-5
CASSLVTRGETQYF
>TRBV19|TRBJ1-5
CASTGQGLGQPQHF
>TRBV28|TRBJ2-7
CASSSRTGATYEQYF
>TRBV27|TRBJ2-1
CASSLIAGVQLGGNEQFF
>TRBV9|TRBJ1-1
CASSVLRTGGAGDTEAFF
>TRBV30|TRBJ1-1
CAWSVGENTEAFF
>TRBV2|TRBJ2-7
CASSSDSYEQYF
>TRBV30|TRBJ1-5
CAWSGAGQPQHF
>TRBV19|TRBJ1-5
CASSTTASFNQPQHF
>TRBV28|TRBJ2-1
CASNGWVRASGYNEQFF
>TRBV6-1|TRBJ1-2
CASSEQSEGYTF
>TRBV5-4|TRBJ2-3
CASSSRVSSGGTTDTQYF
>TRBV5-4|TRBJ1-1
CASSLPGRGDTEAFF
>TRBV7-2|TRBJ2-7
CASTGGGYEQYF
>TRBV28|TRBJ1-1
CASPPGGRVNTEAFF
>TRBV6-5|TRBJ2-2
CASSYSRTTVRELFF
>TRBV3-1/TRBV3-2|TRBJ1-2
CASSQAGTEYTF
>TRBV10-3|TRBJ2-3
CAISEQGRDTQYF
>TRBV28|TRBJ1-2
CASSSTPGGGTGGYTF
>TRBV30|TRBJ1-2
CAWTQGAGGYTF
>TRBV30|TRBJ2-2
CACRRDGGNTGELFF
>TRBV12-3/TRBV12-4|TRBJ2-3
CASEHRGADTQYF
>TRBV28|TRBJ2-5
CASSLAGTGTQETQYF
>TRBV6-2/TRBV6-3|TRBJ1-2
CASSYTPEGAGGYTF
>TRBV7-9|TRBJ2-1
CASSPGTGEWNEQFF
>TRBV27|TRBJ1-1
CASSSPTGSYTEAFF
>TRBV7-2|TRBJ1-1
CASSTYQQGDEAFF
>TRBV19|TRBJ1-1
CASDDRGLPIMNTEAFF
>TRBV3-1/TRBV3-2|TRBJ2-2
CASGPSGNTGELFF
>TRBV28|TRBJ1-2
CASSTGTGFGYTF
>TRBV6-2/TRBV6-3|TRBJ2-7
CASSLGAYEQYF